These 21 T cell receptor beta chains were all obtained from the same sample, sequenced in a study of Ad26.COV2.S vaccination and SARS-CoV-2 variants. As to treatment: over 15 received Ad26.COV2.S at low or high dose, single or two shots; several received placebo; per-sample allocation not given. The samples date from day 63 after the first vaccine or placebo injection. The assay was immunoSEQ multiplex PCR, and TCRdb's table has in-frame clones only and misses some. The sample has about 350,000 clones; around 89% are singletons. Material: peripheral blood, obtained in a trial of Ad26.COV2.S vaccine versus placebo. All receptors come from a person aged 18 to 59 who received the Ad26.COV2.S COVID-19 vaccine or a placebo.

V usage is TRBV28 and J usage is TRBJ2-7; 7 positions agree with TRBD2. Per germline, CDR1 MDHEN and CDR2 SYDVKM. The V gene end was trimmed by 1 base and the J gene end by 5 bases; junction bases not matched to a gene: 20. CDR3 size: 19 residues. The CDR3 region is CASSLFWTRHGGSIHEQYF. The CDR3 nucleotides are TGTGCCAGCAGTTTATTCTGGACGCGTCATGGCGGGAGCATCCACGAGCAGTACTTC. Looking up the rest from reference TRBV28 and TRBJ2-7 gives the full variable domain: DVKVTQSSRYLVKRTGEKVFLECVQDMDHENMFWYRQDPGLGLRLIYFSYDVKMKEKGDIPEGYSVSREKKERFSLILESASTNQTSMYLCASSLFWTRHGGSIHEQYFGPGTRLTVT.

In its sample, this clone was seen once. The chain recombines TRBV7-9 with TRBJ2-1; unclear D gene. CDR3 length: 14 amino acids. V was shortened by 0 bases and J by 4 bases, with 7 bases between the two germline ends. Germline CDR1 SEHNR, CDR2 FQNEAQ (reference sequence). As DNA, the CDR3 is TGTGCCAGCAGCTTAGCAGGCTCGTACAATGAGCAGTTCTTC. It translates to CASSLAGSYNEQFF.

The V call is TRBV28, the J call TRBJ2-3; 9 nucleotides align to TRBD2. The CDR3 is made up of 13 amino acids. Germline lookup yields CDR1 MDHEN and CDR2 SYDVKM. The J segment lost 4 bases and the V segment lost 7 bases, leaving 3 bases of the junction unmatched. CDR3 amino acids: CASTSGASDTQYF. DNA of the CDR3: TGTGCCAGCACTAGCGGGGCATCAGATACGCAGTATTTT.

The J gene is TRBJ2-1, the V gene TRBV11-2; TRBD1 matches 11 bases. Germline lookup yields CDR1 SGHAT and CDR2 FQNNGV. CDR3 length equals 15 residues. The trim removed 6 bases at V and 4 bases at J, leaving 5 bases unmatched. This chain's CDR3 is CASSSGQGAYNEQFF. As DNA, the CDR3 is TGTGCCAGCAGTTCCGGACAGGGGGCATACAATGAGCAGTTCTTC.

The sample holds one count of this clone. The chain carries TRBV14 and TRBJ2-6; 7 positions match TRBD1. This CDR3 comprises 19 residues. With V trimmed by 2 bases and J by 0 bases, 10 bases remained unmatched. CDR1 and CDR2 from the germline V gene are SGHDN and FVKESK. The CDR3 spells CASSQSGQVSSSGANVLTF. The DNA for the CDR3 is TGTGCCAGCAGCCAATCTGGACAGGTGTCCTCCTCTGGGGCCAACGTCCTGACTTTC.

Notes on this clone: Other DNA variants within this sample encode the same CDR3. V usage is TRBV28 and J usage is TRBJ2-7, with D perhaps matching TRBD1 (5 bases). V was pared by 2 bases and J by 6 bases, with 8 bases between. CDR3 length: 12 amino acids. CDR1 is MDHEN, CDR2 SYDVKM, per germline. The CDR3 coding sequence is TGTGCCAGCAGTTTACAGGGAAGCGAGCAGTACTTC. It translates to CASSLQGSEQYF.

The chain carries TRBV19 and TRBJ2-1, with 8 positions matching TRBD1. J was trimmed by 6 bases and V by 5 bases; bases with no gene match: 9. Germline loops: CDR1 LNHDA, CDR2 SQIVND (reference sequence). The CDR3 sequence is 15 residues long. This CDR3 reads CASSSDRVRANEQFF. The CDR3 coding sequence is TGTGCCAGTAGTTCGGACAGGGTGAGGGCCAATGAGCAGTTCTTC.

This chain connects TRBV9 to TRBJ2-7, with D unresolved. Trimming pared 0 bases from V and 0 bases from J, leaving 7 bases between. The CDR3 covers 14 residues. Germline V gene sequence: CDR1 SGDLS, CDR2 YYNGEE. As DNA, the CDR3 is TGTGCCAGCAGCGTAGCTGTACCCTCCTACGAGCAGTACTTC. It yields the protein CASSVAVPSYEQYF.

This clone has at least ten counts. The chain links TRBV7-3 to TRBJ1-2, with D maybe TRBD1 (5 bases). The CDR3 loop spans 14 amino acids. Germline V gene data show CDR1 as SGHTA and CDR2 as FQGTGA. The V end lost 5 bases, the J end lost 5 bases, and 15 bases lay between the germline ends. The CDR3 loop reads CASSQDFGGYGYTF. CDR3 nucleotide sequence: TGTGCCAGCAGCCAGGATTTTGGGGGGTATGGCTACACCTTC.

This clone was observed a few times. This chain connects TRBV9 to TRBJ2-7; D may be TRBD1 or TRBD2 (5 bases each). Trimming took 0 bases from V and 4 from J, leaving 14 bases between them. CDR1 and CDR2 from the germline V gene are SGDLS and YYNGEE. The CDR3 covers 15 residues. The CDR3, as DNA: TGTGCCAGCAGCGTAGCTACGGGGACGGGATACGAGCAGTACTTC. Amino acids: CASSVATGTGYEQYF.

The rearrangement uses TRBV29-1 and TRBJ2-6, with 11 bases lining up with TRBD1. The J segment lost 2 bases and the V segment lost 5 bases, leaving 5 bases of the junction unmatched. This CDR3 spans 16 amino acids. The germline V gene has CDR1 SQVTM and CDR2 ANQGSEA. CDR3 region: CSVRTGGSTGANVLTF. The CDR3 region has the DNA TGCAGCGTTAGGACAGGGGGCAGTACTGGGGCCAACGTCCTGACTTTC. The full variable domain, its missing parts supplied by reference TRBV29-1 and TRBJ2-6, is SAVISQKPSRDICQRGTSLTIQCQVDSQVTMMFWYRQQPGQSLTLIATANQGSEATYESGFVIDKFPISRPNLTFSTLTVSNMSPEDSSIYLCSVRTGGSTGANVLTFGAGSRLTVL.

This chain joins TRBV6-2 or TRBV6-3 and TRBJ1-5; tentative D call: TRBD1 (5 bases). Germline loops: CDR1 MNHEY, CDR2 SVGEGT. Trimming removed 4 bases from V and 4 bases from J, with 8 bases in between. The CDR3 covers 13 residues. CDR3 nucleotides: TGTGCCAGCAGTTCAGGGATGAATCAGCCCCAGCATTTT. It is translated as CASSSGMNQPQHF.

The chain is built from TRBV2 and TRBJ1-2, with D possibly matching TRBD1 (6 bases). Per the germline V gene, CDR1 is SNHLY and CDR2 is FYNNEI. V lost 6 bases and J lost 8, with 13 bases in between. CDR3 length: 12 residues. CDR3 amino acids: CASRVQQGGYTF. CDR3 nucleotides: TGTGCCAGCAGGGTGCAACAGGGAGGCTACACCTTC.

The chain has TRBV6-5 and TRBJ2-1; TRBD2 agrees at 11 bases. Germline CDR1 MNHEY, CDR2 SVGAGI. V shed 7 bases and J 8 bases; nucleotides not matched to a gene: 7. This CDR3 has 14 amino acids. This CDR3 is CASKPTSGRHEQFF. CDR3 sequence (DNA): TGTGCCAGCAAACCCACTAGCGGGAGACATGAGCAGTTCTTC.

The genes are TRBV28 and TRBJ2-7, with TRBD2 matching 9 bases. There are 15 residues in the CDR3. Trimming removed 0 bases from V and 4 bases from J; junction bases left unmatched: 4. In germline, CDR1 is MDHEN, CDR2 SYDVKM. This chain's CDR3 is CASSLWASGKYEQYF. The CDR3 DNA reads TGTGCCAGCAGTTTATGGGCTAGCGGGAAGTACGAGCAGTACTTC.

DNA for the CDR3: TGTGCCTGGAGTGGGGGATCTCCCAACGAGCAGTACTTC. Protein sequence: CAWSGGSPNEQYF. The chain couples TRBV30 to TRBJ2-7; D call uncertain. The V and J ends lost 1 base and 5 bases respectively, with 12 bases between them. The germline V gene encodes CDR1 GTSNPN and CDR2 SVGIG (reference sequence). The CDR3 spans 13 residues.

The chain links TRBV18 to TRBJ1-2; D gene uncertain. This CDR3 is 15 amino acids long. With 0 bases removed from V and 0 bases from J, the gap between germline ends came to 8 bases. CDR1 is KGHSH, CDR2 LQKENI, per germline. CDR3 sequence: CASSPPGEANYGYTF. The CDR3 nucleotides read TGTGCCAGCTCACCACCCGGGGAGGCTAACTATGGCTACACCTTC. Full variable domain (outside the CDR3, taken from reference TRBV18 and TRBJ1-2): NAGVMQNPRHLVRRRGQEARLRCSPMKGHSHVYWYRQLPEEGLKFMVYLQKENIIDESGMPKERFSAEFPKEGPSILRIQQVVRGDSAAYFCASSPPGEANYGYTFGSGTRLTVV.

This chain connects TRBV5-1 to TRBJ2-3, with 10 bases that match TRBD2. J lost 4 bases, V lost 2 bases, and 4 bases had no gene match. This CDR3 is built from 15 residues. CDR1 SGHRS and CDR2 YFSETQ come from the germline V gene. The CDR3 DNA reads TGCGCCAGCAGCTTAGCGGGGGGGCCGGCAGATACGCAGTATTTT. It encodes CASSLAGGPADTQYF.

Details on this clone: This sample also contains other DNA sequences that code for the same CDR3. The chain employs TRBV9 and TRBJ1-3, with 8 bases identical to TRBD1. CDR3 length: 14 residues. Germline CDR1 is SGDLS and CDR2 is YYNGEE. V trimming: 0 bases; J trimming: 4 bases; junction bases outside the gene matches: 0. CDR3 DNA: TGTGCCAGCAGCGTAGGGGACAGGGGAAACACCATATATTTT. Residues: CASSVGDRGNTIYF.

This clone was observed once. The rearrangement uses TRBV18 and TRBJ2-1; D is perhaps TRBD2 (6 bases). This CDR3 has 16 residues. Germline V CDR1 and CDR2: KGHSH, LQKENI. Trimming shortened V by 3 bases and J by 5 bases, and 17 bases separated the two germline ends. The CDR3, as DNA: TGTGCCAGCTCACCTCTAGCGAACGTCCTTAACAATGAGCAGTTCTTC. Encoded protein: CASSPLANVLNNEQFF.

The CDR3: CASKQSMNTEAFF. In nucleotides, the CDR3 is TGTGCCAGTAAACAGTCCATGAACACTGAAGCTTTCTTT. The chain carries TRBV7-9 and TRBJ1-1, with D unclear. V gave up 9 bases and J gave up 0 bases, with 11 bases separating them. The CDR3 has 13 residues. Germline values: CDR1 SEHNR, CDR2 FQNEAQ (reference sequence).